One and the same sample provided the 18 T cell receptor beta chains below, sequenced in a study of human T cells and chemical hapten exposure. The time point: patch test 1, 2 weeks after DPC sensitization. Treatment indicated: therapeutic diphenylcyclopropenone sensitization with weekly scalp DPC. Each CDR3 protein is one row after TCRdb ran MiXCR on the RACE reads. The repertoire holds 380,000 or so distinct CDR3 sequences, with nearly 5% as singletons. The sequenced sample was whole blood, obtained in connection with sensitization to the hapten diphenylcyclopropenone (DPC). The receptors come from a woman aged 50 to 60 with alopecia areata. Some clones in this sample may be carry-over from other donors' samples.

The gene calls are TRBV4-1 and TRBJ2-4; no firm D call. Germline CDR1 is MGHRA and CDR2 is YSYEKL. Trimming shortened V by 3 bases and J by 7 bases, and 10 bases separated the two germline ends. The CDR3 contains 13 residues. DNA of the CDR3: TGCGCCAGCAGCCAGGGGATTGGTAACATTCAGTACTTC. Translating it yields CASSQGIGNIQYF.

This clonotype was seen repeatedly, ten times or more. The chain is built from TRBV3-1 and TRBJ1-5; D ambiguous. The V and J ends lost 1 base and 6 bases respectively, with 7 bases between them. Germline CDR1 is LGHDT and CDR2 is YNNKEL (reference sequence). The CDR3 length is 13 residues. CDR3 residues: CASSQGGTQPQHF. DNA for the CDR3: TGTGCCAGCAGCCAAGGAGGCACTCAGCCCCAGCATTTT.

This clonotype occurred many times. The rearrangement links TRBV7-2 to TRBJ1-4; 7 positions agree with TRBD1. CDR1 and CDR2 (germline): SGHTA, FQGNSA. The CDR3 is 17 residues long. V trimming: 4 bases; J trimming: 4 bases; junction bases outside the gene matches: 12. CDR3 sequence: CASSSNLGDRFNEKLFF. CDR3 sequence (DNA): TGTGCCAGCAGCTCCAACCTTGGGGACAGATTTAATGAAAAACTGTTTTTT.

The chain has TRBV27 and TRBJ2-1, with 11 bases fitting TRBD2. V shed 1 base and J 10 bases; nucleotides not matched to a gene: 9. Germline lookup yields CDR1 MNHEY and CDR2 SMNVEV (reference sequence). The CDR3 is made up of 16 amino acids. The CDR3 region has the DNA TGTGCCAGCAGTTTATATCGACTAGCGGGGAGGGGAGAGCAGTTCTTC. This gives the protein CASSLYRLAGRGEQFF.

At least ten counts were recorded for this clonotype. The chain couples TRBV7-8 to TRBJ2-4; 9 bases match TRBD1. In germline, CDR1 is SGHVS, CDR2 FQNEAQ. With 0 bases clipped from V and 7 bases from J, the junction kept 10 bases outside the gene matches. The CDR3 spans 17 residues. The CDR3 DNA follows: TGTGCCAGCAGCTTAGCAGCTGGACAGGGGAGGAGGAACATTCAGTACTTC. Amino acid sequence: CASSLAAGQGRRNIQYF.

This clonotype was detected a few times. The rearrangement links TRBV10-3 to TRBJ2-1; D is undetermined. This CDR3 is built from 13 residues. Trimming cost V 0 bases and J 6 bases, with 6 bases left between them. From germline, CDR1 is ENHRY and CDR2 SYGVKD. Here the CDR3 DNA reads TGTGCCATCAGTGAGTCAGGTACCAATGAGCAGTTCTTC. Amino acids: CAISESGTNEQFF.

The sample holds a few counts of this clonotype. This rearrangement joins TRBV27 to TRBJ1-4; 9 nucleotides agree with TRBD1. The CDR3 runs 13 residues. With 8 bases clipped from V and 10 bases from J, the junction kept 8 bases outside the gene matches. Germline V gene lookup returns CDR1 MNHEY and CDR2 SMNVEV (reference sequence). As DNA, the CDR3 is TGTGCCAGCGGCCGGGACAGGGTTCGAAAACTGTTTTTT. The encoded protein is CASGRDRVRKLFF.

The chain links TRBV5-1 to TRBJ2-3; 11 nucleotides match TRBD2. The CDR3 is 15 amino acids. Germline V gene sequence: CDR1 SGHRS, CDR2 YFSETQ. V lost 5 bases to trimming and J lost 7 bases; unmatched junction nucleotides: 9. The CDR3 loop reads CASSYGLAGTNTQYF. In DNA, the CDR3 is TGCGCCAGCAGTTACGGACTAGCGGGTACCAATACGCAGTATTTT.

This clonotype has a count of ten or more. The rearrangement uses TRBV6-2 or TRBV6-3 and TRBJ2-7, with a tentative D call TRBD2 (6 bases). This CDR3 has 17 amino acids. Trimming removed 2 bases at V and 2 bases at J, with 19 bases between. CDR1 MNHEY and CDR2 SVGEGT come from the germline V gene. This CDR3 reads CASSYPGRERSPYEQYF. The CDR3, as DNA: TGTGCCAGCAGTTACCCCGGACGGGAGCGGAGCCCCTACGAGCAGTACTTC.

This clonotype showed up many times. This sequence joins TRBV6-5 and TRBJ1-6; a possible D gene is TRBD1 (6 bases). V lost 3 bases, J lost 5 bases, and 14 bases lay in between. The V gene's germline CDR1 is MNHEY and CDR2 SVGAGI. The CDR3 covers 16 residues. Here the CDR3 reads CASSYRQGSNNSPLHF. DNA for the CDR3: TGTGCCAGCAGTTATCGGCAGGGGTCTAATAATTCACCCCTCCACTTT.

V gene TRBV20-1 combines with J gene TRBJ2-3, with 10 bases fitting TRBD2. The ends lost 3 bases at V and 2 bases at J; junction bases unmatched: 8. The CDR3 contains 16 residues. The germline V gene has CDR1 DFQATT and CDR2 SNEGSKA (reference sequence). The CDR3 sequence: CSASPVAGGYTDTQYF. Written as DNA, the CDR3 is TGCAGTGCTAGCCCGGTAGCGGGGGGTTACACAGATACGCAGTATTTT.

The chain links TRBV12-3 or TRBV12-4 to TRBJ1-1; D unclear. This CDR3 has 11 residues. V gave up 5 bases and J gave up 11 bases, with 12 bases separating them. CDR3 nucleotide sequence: TGTGCCAGCAGTGGCCTGGAGAGGGCTTTCTTT. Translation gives CASSGLERAFF.

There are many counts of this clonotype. CDR3 protein: CSARVPDLLARGTDTQYF. DNA for the CDR3: TGCAGTGCTAGAGTCCCGGACCTCCTAGCGCGGGGCACAGATACGCAGTATTTT. The chain couples TRBV20-1 to TRBJ2-3, with a weak D call TRBD2 (6 bases). The CDR3 is 18 amino acids. Germline V gene sequence: CDR1 DFQATT, CDR2 SNEGSKA (reference sequence). V lost 1 base and J lost 1, with 21 bases in between.

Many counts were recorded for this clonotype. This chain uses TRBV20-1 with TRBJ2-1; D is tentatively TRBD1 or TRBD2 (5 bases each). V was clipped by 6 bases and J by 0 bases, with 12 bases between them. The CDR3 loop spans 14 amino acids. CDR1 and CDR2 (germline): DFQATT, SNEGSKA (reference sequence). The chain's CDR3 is CSARESSSYNEQFF. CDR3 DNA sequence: TGCAGTGCCAGGGAGAGTAGCTCCTACAATGAGCAGTTCTTC.

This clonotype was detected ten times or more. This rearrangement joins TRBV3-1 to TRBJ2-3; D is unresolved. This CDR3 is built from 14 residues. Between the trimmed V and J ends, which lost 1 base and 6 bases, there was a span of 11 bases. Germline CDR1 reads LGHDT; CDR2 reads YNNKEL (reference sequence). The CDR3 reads CASSQAREADTQYF. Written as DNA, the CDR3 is TGTGCCAGCAGCCAAGCTCGAGAGGCGGATACGCAGTATTTT.

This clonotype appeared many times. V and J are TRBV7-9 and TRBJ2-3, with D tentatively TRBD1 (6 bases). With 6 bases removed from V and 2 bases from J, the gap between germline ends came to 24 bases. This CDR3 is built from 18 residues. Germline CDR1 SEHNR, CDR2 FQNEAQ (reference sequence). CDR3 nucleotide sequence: TGTGCCAGCAGACGTTCCAGGGGTCCCAAATCCCACACAGATACGCAGTATTTT. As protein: CASRRSRGPKSHTDTQYF.

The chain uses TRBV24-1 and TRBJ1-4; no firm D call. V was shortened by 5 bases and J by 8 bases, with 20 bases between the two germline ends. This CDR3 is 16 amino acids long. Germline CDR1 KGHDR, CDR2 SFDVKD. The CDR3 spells CATSVSSNSRMEKLFF. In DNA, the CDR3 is TGTGCCACCAGTGTTTCTTCAAACAGCCGTATGGAAAAACTGTTTTTT.

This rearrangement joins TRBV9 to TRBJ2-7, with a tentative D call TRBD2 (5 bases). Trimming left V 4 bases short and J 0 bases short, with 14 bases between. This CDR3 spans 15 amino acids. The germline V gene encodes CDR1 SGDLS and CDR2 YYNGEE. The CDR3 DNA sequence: TGTGCCAGCAGCCCTTCCGGGGAAGTCTCCTACGAGCAGTACTTC. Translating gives CASSPSGEVSYEQYF.